What follows are 13 T cell receptor beta chains derived from one specimen sequenced in a study of T cell repertoires in cytomegalovirus infection (dated by TCRdb to between 2018 and 2021). The sample was run on an Illumina HiSeq 1500. TCRdb reran the public reads through fastp at Q25 and MiXCR, keeping productive beta chains. Rows matching on CDR3 protein sequence are summarized as one entry with the most common DNA and genes. For this sample there are fewer than 550,000 distinct CDR3 sequences; 16% appear just once. 20% to 30% of the sample is in the top ten clones. Input material: CD8+ T cells from PBMCs. The receptors come from a human donor in good health (CMV status not recorded). Some clones in this sample may be carry-over from other donors' samples.

In its sample, this clonotype was seen many times. The V and J genes are TRBV6-5 and TRBJ2-7; D assignment may be TRBD1 or TRBD2 (5 bases each). V was pared by 8 bases and J by 9 bases, with 23 bases between. The length of the CDR3 is 14 residues. Germline values: CDR1 MNHEY, CDR2 SVGAGI. The CDR3 reads CASSVGTSDIGQYF. In DNA form, the CDR3 reads TGTGCCAGCTCCGTCGGGACCTCGGACATCGGGCAGTACTTC.

This clonotype showed up many times. The chain employs TRBV12-3 or TRBV12-4 and TRBJ2-3; 10 nucleotides align to TRBD2. The V and J ends lost 7 bases and 4 bases, in that order; junction bases with no gene match: 11. The CDR3 runs 16 residues. CDR3 sequence: CASTGGLAGEADTQYF. CDR3 DNA sequence: TGTGCCAGCACCGGGGGGCTAGCGGGAGAAGCAGATACGCAGTATTTT.

This chain connects TRBV27 to TRBJ1-1; D is undetermined. Germline V gene sequence: CDR1 MNHEY, CDR2 SMNVEV (reference sequence). V lost 4 bases and J 3 bases, leaving 12 bases between the germline ends. CDR3 length equals 14 residues. The CDR3 is CASSSQVRHTEAFF. The CDR3 DNA is TGTGCCAGCAGTTCGCAGGTGAGACACACTGAAGCTTTCTTT.

A word on this clonotype: One base away lies a much larger clone, so this may be a sequencing read error. Here the CDR3 omits its conserved ending phenylalanine or tryptophan, so a read error is the likely source. This chain joins TRBV11-3 and TRBJ2-7, with 7 nucleotides matching TRBD1. CDR3 length equals 15 residues. V gave up 5 bases and J gave up 5 bases; unmatched junction bases: 12. Germline CDR1 and CDR2: SGHNT and YENEEA. CDR3 sequence: CASSPGTEPKNEQYL. CDR3 sequence (DNA): TGTGCCAGCAGCCCAGGGACAGAGCCTAAGAACGAGCAGTACTTA.

This clonotype has more than one count but fewer than ten. The chain is built from TRBV9 and TRBJ1-2; 7 bases align to TRBD1. Germline V CDR1 and CDR2: SGDLS, YYNGEE. The V segment lost 3 bases and the J segment 4 bases; nucleotides outside the gene matches: 9. The CDR3 covers 15 residues. CDR3 DNA: TGTGCCAGCAGCGCCGGGACAGCCTCTGGCTATGGCTACACCTTC. This translates into CASSAGTASGYGYTF.

Ten or more counts support this clonotype. CDR3 sequence: CASSLLTGGAANEQFF. CDR3 in DNA: TGTGCCAGCAGCTTATTGACAGGCGGTGCCGCCAATGAGCAGTTCTTC. The chain recombines TRBV7-8 with TRBJ2-1; a weak D match, TRBD1 (6 bases). The V end was cut by 2 bases, the J end by 6 bases, with 17 bases between. Looked up from germline, CDR1 is SGHVS and CDR2 is FQNEAQ. The CDR3 extends over 16 amino acids. Full variable domain (outside the CDR3, taken from reference TRBV7-8 and TRBJ2-1): GAGVSQSPRYKVAKRGQDVALRCDPISGHVSLFWYQQALGQGPEFLTYFQNEAQLDKSGLPSDRFFAERPEGSVSTLKIQRTQQEDSAVYLCASSLLTGGAANEQFFGPGTRLTVL.

In this sample, this clonotype turned up many times. V gene TRBV7-8 combines with J gene TRBJ1-1; D uncertain. CDR1 is SGHVS and CDR2 is FQNEAQ in the germline V gene. Trimming took off 0 bases at V and 7 bases at J, with 9 bases between the two ends. This CDR3 contains 13 residues. The CDR3 DNA is TGTGCCAGCAGCTTAGCGTCGGCACGTGAAGCTTTCTTT. The encoded protein is CASSLASAREAFF. Full variable domain (remainder filled in from reference TRBV7-8 and TRBJ1-1): GAGVSQSPRYKVAKRGQDVALRCDPISGHVSLFWYQQALGQGPEFLTYFQNEAQLDKSGLPSDRFFAERPEGSVSTLKIQRTQQEDSAVYLCASSLASAREAFFGQGTRLTVV.

This clonotype was observed a handful of times. The V call is TRBV3-1, the J call TRBJ1-5; no definite D call. V lost 0 bases and J lost 3, with 9 bases in between. Germline V gene sequence: CDR1 LGHDT, CDR2 YNNKEL (reference sequence). The CDR3 is 15 residues long. The CDR3 protein is CASSQEKRHNQPQHF. For the CDR3, the DNA is TGTGCCAGCAGCCAAGAAAAACGGCACAATCAGCCCCAGCATTTT.

This clonotype was observed a few times. The CDR3 protein is CSARSGRGTGTVQPQHF. CDR3 nucleotides: TGCAGTGCTAGATCGGGGCGGGGGACAGGGACGGTGCAGCCCCAGCATTTT. The chain joins TRBV20-1 to TRBJ1-5, with 9 bases fitting TRBD1. Germline V gives CDR1 DFQATT, CDR2 SNEGSKA (reference sequence). With V trimmed by 2 bases and J by 7 bases, 15 bases remained unmatched. The CDR3 is 17 residues long.

This clonotype was recorded a few times. The chain uses TRBV27 and TRBJ2-7; 10 bases match TRBD2. The CDR3 is 13 residues long. Germline lookup yields CDR1 MNHEY and CDR2 SMNVEV (reference sequence). J gave up 6 bases and V 5 bases, and 4 bases lay outside the gene matches. CDR3 coding DNA: TGTGCCAGCAGTCCTAGCGGGAGTGGCGAGCAGTACTTC. Its translation is CASSPSGSGEQYF.

This clonotype was recorded once. CDR3 sequence: CASSALAGSTDTQYF. For the CDR3, the DNA is TGTGCCAGCAGCGCACTAGCGGGGAGCACAGATACGCAGTATTTT. The gene calls are TRBV5-3 and TRBJ2-3; 10 bases map to TRBD2. TRBV5-3 counts as an open reading frame of uncertain function. This CDR3 comprises 15 residues. V shed 8 bases, J shed 0 bases, and the junction held 6 bases outside the gene matches.

This clonotype was counted ten times or more. J is TRBJ2-2 and V is TRBV7-3, with 7 bases that match TRBD2. In germline, CDR1 is SGHTA, CDR2 FQGTGA. Trimming took 8 bases from V and 7 from J; bases not matched to a gene: 7. The CDR3 is 13 amino acids. CDR3 protein: CASRIPGGGELFF. The CDR3 nucleotides read TGTGCCAGCCGAATCCCGGGGGGCGGGGAGCTGTTTTTT.

This clonotype was recorded many times. V gene TRBV4-1 combines with J gene TRBJ1-1; TRBD1 agrees at 9 bases. There are 16 residues in the CDR3. The junction had 8 bases not matched to a gene; V was cut back by 3 bases and J by 3 bases. CDR1 and CDR2 from the germline V gene are MGHRA and YSYEKL. This CDR3 is CASSHLPGQGYTEAFF. Here the CDR3 DNA reads TGCGCCAGCAGCCACCTCCCGGGACAGGGTTACACTGAAGCTTTCTTT.